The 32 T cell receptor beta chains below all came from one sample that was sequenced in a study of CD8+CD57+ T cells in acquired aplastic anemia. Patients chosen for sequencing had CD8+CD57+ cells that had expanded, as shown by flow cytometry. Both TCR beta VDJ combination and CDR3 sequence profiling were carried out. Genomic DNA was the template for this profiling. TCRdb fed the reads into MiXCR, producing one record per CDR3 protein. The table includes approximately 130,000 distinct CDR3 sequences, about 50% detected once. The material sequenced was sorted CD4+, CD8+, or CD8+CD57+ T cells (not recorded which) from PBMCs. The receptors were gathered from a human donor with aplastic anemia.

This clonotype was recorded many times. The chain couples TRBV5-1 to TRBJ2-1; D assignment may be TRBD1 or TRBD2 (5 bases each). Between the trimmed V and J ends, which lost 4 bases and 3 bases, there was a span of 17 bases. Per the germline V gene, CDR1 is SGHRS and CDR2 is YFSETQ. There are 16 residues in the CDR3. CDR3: CASSASGAGLYNEQFF. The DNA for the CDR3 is TGCGCCAGCAGCGCGTCTGGGGCGGGCCTCTACAATGAGCAGTTCTTC.

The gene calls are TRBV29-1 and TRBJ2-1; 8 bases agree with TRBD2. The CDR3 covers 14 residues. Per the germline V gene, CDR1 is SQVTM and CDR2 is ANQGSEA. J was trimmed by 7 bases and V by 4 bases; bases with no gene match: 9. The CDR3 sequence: CSVGRGGRTNEQFF. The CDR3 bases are TGCAGCGTTGGACGCGGGGGGCGGACTAATGAGCAGTTCTTC.

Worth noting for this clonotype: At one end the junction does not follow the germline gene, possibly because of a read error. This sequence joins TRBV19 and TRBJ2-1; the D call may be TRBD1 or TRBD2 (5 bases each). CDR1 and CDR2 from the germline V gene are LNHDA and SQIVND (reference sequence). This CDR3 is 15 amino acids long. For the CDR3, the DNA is TGTGCCAGCAGTTTTGGGGGAAGGTCCTACAATGAGCAGCTCTTC. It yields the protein CASSFGGRSYNEQLF. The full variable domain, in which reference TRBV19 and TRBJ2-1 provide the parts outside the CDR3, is DGGITQSPKYLFRKEGQNVTLSCEQNLNHDAMYWYRQDPGQGLRLIYYSQIVNDFQKGDIAEGYSVSREKKESFPLTVTSAQKNPTAFYLCASSFGGRSYNEQLFGPGTRLTVL.

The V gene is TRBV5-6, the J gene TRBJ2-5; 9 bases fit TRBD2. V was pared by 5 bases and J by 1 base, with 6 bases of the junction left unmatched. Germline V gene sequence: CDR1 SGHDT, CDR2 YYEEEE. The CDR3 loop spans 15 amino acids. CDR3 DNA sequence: TGTGCCAGCAGTGACTCAGCGGGGGGCCAAGAGACCCAGTACTTC. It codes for CASSDSAGGQETQYF.

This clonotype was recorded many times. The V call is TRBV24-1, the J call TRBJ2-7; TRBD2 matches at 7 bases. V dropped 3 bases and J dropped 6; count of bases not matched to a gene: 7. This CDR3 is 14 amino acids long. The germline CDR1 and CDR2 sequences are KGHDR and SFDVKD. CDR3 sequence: CATSDSGGSPEQYF. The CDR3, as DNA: TGTGCCACCAGTGATAGTGGCGGGAGCCCCGAGCAGTACTTC.

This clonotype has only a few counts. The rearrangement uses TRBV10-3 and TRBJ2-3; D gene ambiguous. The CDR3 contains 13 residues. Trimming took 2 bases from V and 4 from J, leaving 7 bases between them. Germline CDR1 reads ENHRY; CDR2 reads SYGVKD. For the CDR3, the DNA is TGTGCCATCAGTGAGGGGATCCCAGATACGCAGTATTTT. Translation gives CAISEGIPDTQYF.

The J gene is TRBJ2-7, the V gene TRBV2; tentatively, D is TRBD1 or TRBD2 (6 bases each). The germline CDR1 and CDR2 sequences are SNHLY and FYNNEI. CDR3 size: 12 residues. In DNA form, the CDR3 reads TGTGTCCAGCAAGGGGGGTCCTACGAGCAGTACTTC. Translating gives CVQQGGSYEQYF.

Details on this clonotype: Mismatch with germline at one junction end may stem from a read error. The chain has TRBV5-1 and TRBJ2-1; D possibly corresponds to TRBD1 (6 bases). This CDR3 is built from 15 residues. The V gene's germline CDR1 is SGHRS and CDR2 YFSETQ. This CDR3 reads CASSSQGRVGHKQFF. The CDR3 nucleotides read TGTGCCAGCAGTTCACAGGGACGGGTAGGCCATAAGCAGTTCTTC.

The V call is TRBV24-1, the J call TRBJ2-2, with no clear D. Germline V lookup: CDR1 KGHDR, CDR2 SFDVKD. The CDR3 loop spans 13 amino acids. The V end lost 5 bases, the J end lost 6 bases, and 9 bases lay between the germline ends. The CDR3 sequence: CATSAPYSGELFF. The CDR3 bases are TGTGCCACCAGTGCCCCTTACTCCGGGGAGCTGTTTTTT.

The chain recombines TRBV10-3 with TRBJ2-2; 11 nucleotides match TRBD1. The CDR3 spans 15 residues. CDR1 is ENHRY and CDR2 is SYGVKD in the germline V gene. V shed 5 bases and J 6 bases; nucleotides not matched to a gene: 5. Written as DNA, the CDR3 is TGTGCCATCAGTCCTAAGGGACAGGGGGCCGGGGAGCTGTTTTTT. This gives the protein CAISPKGQGAGELFF.

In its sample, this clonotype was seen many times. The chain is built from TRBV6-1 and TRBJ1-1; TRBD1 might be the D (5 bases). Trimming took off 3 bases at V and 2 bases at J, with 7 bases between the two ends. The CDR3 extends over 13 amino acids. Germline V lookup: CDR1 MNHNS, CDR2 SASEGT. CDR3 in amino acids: CASSDRVNTEAFF. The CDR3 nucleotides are TGTGCCAGCAGTGACAGGGTAAACACTGAAGCTTTCTTT.

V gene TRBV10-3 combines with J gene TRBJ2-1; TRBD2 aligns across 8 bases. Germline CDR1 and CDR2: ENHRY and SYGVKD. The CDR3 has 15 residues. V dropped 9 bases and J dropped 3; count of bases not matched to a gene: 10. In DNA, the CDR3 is TGTGCCATAGGGGTGGCGGGAGGTCTCTACAATGAGCAGTTCTTC. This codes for CAIGVAGGLYNEQFF.

The CDR3 is CASSERGVGANVLTF. The DNA of the CDR3 is TGTGCCAGTAGTGAAAGAGGGGTTGGGGCCAACGTCCTGACTTTC. The chain combines TRBV19 with TRBJ2-6; D is perhaps TRBD1 or TRBD2 (5 bases each). This CDR3 spans 15 amino acids. The V end was cut by 5 bases, the J end by 3 bases, with 11 bases between. In germline, CDR1 is LNHDA, CDR2 SQIVND (reference sequence). Using reference TRBV19 and TRBJ2-6 for the parts outside the CDR3, the full variable domain is DGGITQSPKYLFRKEGQNVTLSCEQNLNHDAMYWYRQDPGQGLRLIYYSQIVNDFQKGDIAEGYSVSREKKESFPLTVTSAQKNPTAFYLCASSERGVGANVLTFGAGSRLTVL.

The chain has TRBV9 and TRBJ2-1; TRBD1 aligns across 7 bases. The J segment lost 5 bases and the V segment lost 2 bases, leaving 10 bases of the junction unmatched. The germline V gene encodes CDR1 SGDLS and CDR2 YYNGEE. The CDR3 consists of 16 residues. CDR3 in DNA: TGTGCCAGCAGCGTCTCCTCGGGACAGACACACAATGAGCAGTTCTTC. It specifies CASSVSSGQTHNEQFF. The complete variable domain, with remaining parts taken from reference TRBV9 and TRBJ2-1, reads DSGVTQTPKHLITATGQRVTLRCSPRSGDLSVYWYQQSLDQGLQFLIQYYNGEERAKGNILERFSAQQFPDLHSELNLSSLELGDSALYFCASSVSSGQTHNEQFFGPGTRLTVL.

In DNA, the CDR3 is TGTGCCAGCAGAGCAAGGACAGCCGTCTACGAGCAGTACTTC. Translation: CASRARTAVYEQYF. The chain links TRBV11-2 to TRBJ2-7; a weak D match, TRBD1 (6 bases). Deletions cut 6 bases from V and 3 bases from J, with 15 bases between. Looked up from germline, CDR1 is SGHAT and CDR2 is FQNNGV. This CDR3 contains 14 residues.

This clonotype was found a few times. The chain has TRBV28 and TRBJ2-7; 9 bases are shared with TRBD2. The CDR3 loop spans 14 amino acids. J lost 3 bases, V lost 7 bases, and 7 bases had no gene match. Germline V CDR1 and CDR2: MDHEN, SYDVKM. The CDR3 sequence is CASIGLAGNYEQYF. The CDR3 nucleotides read TGTGCCAGCATCGGGCTAGCGGGAAACTACGAGCAGTACTTC.

CDR3 region: CASSHQWFGYTF. In DNA, the CDR3 is TGTGCCAGCAGCCACCAATGGTTCGGCTACACCTTC. The chain recombines TRBV7-2 with TRBJ1-2; no firm D call. CDR1 and CDR2 (germline): SGHTA, FQGNSA. The CDR3 has 12 amino acids. Trimming removed 5 bases at V and 8 bases at J, with 12 bases between.

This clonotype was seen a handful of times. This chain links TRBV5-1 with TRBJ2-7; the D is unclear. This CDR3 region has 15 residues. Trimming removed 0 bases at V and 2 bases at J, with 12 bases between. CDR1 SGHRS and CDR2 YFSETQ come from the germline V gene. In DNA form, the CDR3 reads TGCGCCAGCAGCTTGGCCGGTTATTCAACCTACGAGCAGTACTTC. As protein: CASSLAGYSTYEQYF.

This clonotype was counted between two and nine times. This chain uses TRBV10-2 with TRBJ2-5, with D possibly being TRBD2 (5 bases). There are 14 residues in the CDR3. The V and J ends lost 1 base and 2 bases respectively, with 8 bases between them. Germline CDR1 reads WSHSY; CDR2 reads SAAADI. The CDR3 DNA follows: TGCGCCAGCAGTGAGTTCGCGGGTCAAGAGACCCAGTACTTC. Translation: CASSEFAGQETQYF.

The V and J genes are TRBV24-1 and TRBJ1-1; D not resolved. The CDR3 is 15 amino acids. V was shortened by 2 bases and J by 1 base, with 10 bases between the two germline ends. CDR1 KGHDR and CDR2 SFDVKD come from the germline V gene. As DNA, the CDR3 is TGTGCCACCAGTGATTCTGGACGGACGAACACTGAAGCTTTCTTT. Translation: CATSDSGRTNTEAFF.

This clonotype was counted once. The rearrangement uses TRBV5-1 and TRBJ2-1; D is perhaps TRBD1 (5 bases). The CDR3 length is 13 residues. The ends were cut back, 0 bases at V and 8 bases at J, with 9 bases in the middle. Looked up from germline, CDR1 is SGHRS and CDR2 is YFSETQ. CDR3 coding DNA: TGCGCCAGCAGCTTGGGAAGGGGCGATGAGCAGTTCTTC. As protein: CASSLGRGDEQFF.

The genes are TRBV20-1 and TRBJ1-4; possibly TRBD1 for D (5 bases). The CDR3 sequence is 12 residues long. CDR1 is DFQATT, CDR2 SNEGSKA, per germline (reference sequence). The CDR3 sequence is CSIGRAGEKLFF. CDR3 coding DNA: TGCAGCATCGGCAGGGCGGGGGAAAAACTGTTTTTT.

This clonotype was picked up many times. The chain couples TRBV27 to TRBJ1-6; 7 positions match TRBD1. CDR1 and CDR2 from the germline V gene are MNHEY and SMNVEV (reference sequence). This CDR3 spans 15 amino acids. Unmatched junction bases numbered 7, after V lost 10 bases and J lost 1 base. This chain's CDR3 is CATRGDSSYNSPLHF. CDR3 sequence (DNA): TGTGCCACCAGGGGGGACAGTTCCTATAATTCACCCCTCCACTTT.

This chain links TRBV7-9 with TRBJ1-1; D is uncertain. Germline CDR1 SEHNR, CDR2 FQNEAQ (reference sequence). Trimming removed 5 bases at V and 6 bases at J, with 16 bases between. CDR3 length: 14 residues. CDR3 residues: CASSPTAKGPEAFF. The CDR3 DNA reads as TGTGCCAGCAGCCCCACGGCAAAAGGGCCTGAAGCTTTCTTT. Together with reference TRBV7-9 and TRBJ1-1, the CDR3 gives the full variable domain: DTGVSQNPRHKITKRGQNVTFRCDPISEHNRLYWYRQTLGQGPEFLTYFQNEAQLEKSRLLSDRFSAERPKGSFSTLEIQRTEQGDSAMYLCASSPTAKGPEAFFGQGTRLTVV.

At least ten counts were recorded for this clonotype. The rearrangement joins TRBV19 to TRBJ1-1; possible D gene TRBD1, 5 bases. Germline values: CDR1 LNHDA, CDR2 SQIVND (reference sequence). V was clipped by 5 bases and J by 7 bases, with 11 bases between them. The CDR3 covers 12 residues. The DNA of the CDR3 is TGTGCCAGTAGTCCGGACACGGTTGAAGCTTTCTTT. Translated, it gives CASSPDTVEAFF.

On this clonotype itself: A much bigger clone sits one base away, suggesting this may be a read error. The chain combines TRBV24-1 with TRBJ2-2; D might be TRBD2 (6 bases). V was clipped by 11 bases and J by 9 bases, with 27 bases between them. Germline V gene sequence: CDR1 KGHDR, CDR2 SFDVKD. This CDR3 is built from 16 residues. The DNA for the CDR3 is TGTGCCAGCATCCCGCTGGCTAGCGCCCTACCCAGGGAGCTGTTTTTT. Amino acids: CASIPLASALPRELFF.

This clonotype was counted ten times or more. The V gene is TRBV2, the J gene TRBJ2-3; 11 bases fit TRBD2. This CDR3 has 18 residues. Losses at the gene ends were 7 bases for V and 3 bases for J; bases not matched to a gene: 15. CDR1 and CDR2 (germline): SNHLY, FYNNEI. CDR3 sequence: CASKSLLRSGRETDTQYF. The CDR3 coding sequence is TGTGCCAGCAAATCCCTTCTCCGTAGCGGGAGGGAGACAGATACGCAGTATTTT.

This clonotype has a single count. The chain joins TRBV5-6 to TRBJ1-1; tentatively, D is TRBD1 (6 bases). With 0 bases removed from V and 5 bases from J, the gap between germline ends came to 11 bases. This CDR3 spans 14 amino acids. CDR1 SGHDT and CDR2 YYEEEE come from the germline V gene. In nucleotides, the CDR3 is TGTGCCAGCAGCTTGGCGGGGGCAGGGACTGAAGCTTTCTTT. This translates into CASSLAGAGTEAFF.

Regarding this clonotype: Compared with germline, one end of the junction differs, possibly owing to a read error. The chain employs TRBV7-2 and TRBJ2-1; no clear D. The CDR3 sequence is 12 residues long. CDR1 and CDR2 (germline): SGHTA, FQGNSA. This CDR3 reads CASSPRYTEQFF. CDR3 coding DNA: TGTGCCAGCAGCCCCCGATACACTGAGCAGTTCTTC.

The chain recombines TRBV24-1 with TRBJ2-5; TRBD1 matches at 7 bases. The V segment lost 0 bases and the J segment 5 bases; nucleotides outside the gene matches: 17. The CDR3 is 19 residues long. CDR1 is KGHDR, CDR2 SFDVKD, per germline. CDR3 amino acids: CATSDLRPTTTGNEETQYF. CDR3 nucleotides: TGTGCCACCAGTGATTTGCGTCCTACCACGACAGGGAATGAGGAGACCCAGTACTTC.

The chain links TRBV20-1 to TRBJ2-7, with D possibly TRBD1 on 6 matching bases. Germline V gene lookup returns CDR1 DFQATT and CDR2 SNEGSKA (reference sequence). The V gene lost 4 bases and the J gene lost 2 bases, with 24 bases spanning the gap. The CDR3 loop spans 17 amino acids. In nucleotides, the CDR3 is TGCAGTGCTAACCCTATTTTCTTACAGGGAGTTGCCTACGAGCAGTACTTC. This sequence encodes CSANPIFLQGVAYEQYF.

The CDR3 bases are TGTGCCATCAGGGGAAACCGACAGAGCACAGATACGCAGTATTTT. Protein product: CAIRGNRQSTDTQYF. The genes are TRBV10-3 and TRBJ2-3, with a tentative D call TRBD1 (5 bases). This CDR3 has 15 amino acids. CDR1 is ENHRY, CDR2 SYGVKD, per germline. The V and J ends lost 6 bases and 0 bases respectively, with 13 bases between them.